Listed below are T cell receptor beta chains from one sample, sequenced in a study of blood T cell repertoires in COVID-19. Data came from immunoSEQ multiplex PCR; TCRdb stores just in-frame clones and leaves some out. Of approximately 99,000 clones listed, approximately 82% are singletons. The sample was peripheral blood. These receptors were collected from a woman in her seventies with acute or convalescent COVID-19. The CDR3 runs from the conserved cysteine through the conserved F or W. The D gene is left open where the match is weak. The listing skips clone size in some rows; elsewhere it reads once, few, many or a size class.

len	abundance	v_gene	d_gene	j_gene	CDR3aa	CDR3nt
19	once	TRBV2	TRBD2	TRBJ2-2	CASSEPASGVDMNTGELFF	TGTGCCAGCAGTGAACCGGCTAGCGGGGTCGATATGAACACCGGGGAGCTGTTTTTT
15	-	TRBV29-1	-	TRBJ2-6	CSVVFLSSGANVLTF	TGCAGCGTTGTTTTCCTAAGCTCTGGGGCCAACGTCCTGACTTTC
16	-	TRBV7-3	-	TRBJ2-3	CASSLSGSRGTDTQYF	TGTGCCAGCAGCTTAAGCGGGTCCCGCGGCACAGATACGCAGTATTTT
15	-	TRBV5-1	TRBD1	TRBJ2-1	CASSLWQQGEGEQFF	TGCGCCAGCAGCTTGTGGCAACAGGGGGAAGGTGAGCAGTTCTTC
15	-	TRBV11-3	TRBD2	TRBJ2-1	CASSLSGGPGNEQFF	TGTGCCAGCAGCTTAAGCGGGGGGCCGGGGAATGAGCAGTTCTTC
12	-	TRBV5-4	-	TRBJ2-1	CASSIQGNEQFF	TGTGCCAGCAGCATACAGGGTAATGAGCAGTTCTTC
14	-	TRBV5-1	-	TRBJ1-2	CASTLTEGNYGYTF	TGCGCCAGCACCCTTACGGAGGGGAACTATGGCTACACCTTC
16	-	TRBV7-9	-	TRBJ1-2	CASSFGGPGVNYGYTF	TGTGCCAGCAGTTTTGGGGGCCCAGGAGTCAACTATGGCTACACCTTC
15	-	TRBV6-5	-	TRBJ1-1	CASSIQGVGDTEAFF	TGTGCCAGCTCGATACAGGGTGTCGGGGACACTGAAGCTTTCTTT
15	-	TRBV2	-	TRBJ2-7	CASSVSFIYSGEQYF	TGTGCCAGCAGTGTGAGTTTCATATACAGCGGGGAGCAGTACTTC
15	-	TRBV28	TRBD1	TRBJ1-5	CASSPDRGRNQPQHF	TGTGCCAGCAGTCCGGACAGGGGAAGGAATCAGCCCCAGCATTTT
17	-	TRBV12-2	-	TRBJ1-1	CASRLIGTAPPGTEAFF	TGTGCAAGTCGCTTGATAGGGACAGCGCCTCCGGGGACTGAAGCTTTCTTT
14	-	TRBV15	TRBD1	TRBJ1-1	CATSRGQGSTEAFF	TGTGCCACCAGCAGAGGACAGGGTTCGACTGAAGCTTTCTTT
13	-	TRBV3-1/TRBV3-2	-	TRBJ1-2	CASSHRQVQGYTF	TGTGCCAGCAGCCACAGACAGGTGCAGGGCTACACCTTC
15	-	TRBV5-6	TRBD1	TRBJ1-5	CASSSLGQDNQPQHF	TGTGCCAGCAGCTCGTTGGGACAGGACAATCAGCCCCAGCATTTT
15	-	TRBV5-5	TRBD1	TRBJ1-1	CASSLAGTVNTEAFF	TGTGCCAGCAGCTTGGCGGGGACAGTGAACACTGAAGCTTTCTTT
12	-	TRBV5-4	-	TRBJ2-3	CASSYSPDTQYF	TGTGCCAGCAGCTACTCCCCAGATACGCAGTATTTT
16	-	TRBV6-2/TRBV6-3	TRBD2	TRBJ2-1	CASSYPRGDAVNEQFF	TGTGCCAGCAGTTACCCCCGGGGGGATGCGGTCAATGAGCAGTTCTTC
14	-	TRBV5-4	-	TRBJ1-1	CASSLGLGSVEAFF	TGTGCCAGCAGCTTGGGTTTGGGGAGTGTTGAAGCTTTCTTT
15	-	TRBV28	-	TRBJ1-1	CASSLSGRGNTEAFF	TGTGCCAGCAGTTTATCTGGCAGGGGGAACACTGAAGCTTTCTTT
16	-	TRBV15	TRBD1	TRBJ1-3	CATSRGGQGSGNTIYF	TGTGCCACCAGCAGAGGGGGACAGGGGTCGGGAAACACCATATATTTT
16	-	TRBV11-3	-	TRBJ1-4	CASSLGHPRGDEKLFF	TGTGCCAGCAGCTTAGGCCACCCCAGGGGCGATGAAAAACTGTTTTTT